This T cell receptor beta chain stems from a study of molecular identifiers for immune sequencing clone quantification. General study findings and limits: Underestimation of highly expanded clone sizes could arise where identical TCR molecules share a barcode. Jurkat TCR RNA spiked in from one cell reportedly remained identifiable amid about a million naive cells.

Looked up from germline, CDR1 is MNHEY and CDR2 is SMNVEV (reference sequence). Trimming removed 4 bases at V and 5 bases at J, with 12 bases between. The CDR3 loop spans 14 amino acids. Turning to this clonotype: What it binds is not known.

Previously reported methods and listed TCR primers produced the bulk TCR libraries. TCRdb used MiXCR to reprocess the PCR reads, holding one entry per CDR3 protein. The sample holds roughly 630,000 distinct CDR3 sequences, around 25% seen once. The receptor was derived from a human donor in good health. Some libraries in this study had Jurkat cell RNA spiked in. Sequenced input: naive CD8+ T cells from blood, with Jurkat cell RNA spiked in. The subset is: FACS-sorted CD8+CD4-CCR7+CD45RA+ naive T cells. The chain carries TRBV27 and TRBJ2-1, with unresolved D. The DNA for the CDR3 is TGTGCCAGCAGTTGGTACGACGGAGACAATGAGCAGTTCTTC. It codes for CASSWYDGDNEQFF.